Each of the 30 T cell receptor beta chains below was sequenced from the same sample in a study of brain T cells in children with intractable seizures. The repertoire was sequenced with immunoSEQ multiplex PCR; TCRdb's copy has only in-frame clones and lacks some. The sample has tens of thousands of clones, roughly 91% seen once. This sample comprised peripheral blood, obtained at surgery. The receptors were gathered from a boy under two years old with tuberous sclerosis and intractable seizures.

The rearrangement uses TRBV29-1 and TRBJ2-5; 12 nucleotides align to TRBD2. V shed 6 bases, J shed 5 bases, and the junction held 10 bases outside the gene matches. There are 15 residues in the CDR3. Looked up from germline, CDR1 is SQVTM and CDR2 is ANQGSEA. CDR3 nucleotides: TGCAGCGTGAGCCTAGCGGGGGGGCCGGGGGAGACCCAGTACTTC. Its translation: CSVSLAGGPGETQYF.

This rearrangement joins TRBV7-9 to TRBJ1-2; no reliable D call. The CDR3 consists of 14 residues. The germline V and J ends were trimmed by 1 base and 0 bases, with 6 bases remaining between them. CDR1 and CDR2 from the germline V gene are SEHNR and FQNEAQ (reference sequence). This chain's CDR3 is CASSLGSANYGYTF. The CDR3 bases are TGTGCCAGCAGCTTAGGCTCAGCTAACTATGGCTACACCTTC.

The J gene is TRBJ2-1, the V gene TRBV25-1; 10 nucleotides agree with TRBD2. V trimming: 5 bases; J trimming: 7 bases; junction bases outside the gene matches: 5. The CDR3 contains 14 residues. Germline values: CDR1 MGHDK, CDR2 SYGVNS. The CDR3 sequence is CASSSGGASNEQFF. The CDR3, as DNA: TGTGCCAGCAGTAGCGGGGGGGCATCGAATGAGCAGTTCTTC.

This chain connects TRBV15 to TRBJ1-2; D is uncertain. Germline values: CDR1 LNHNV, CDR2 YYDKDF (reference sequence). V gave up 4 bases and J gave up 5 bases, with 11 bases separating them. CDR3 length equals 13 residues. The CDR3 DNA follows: TGTGCCACCAGCAAGGACCTGGGGTATGGCTACACCTTC. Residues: CATSKDLGYGYTF.

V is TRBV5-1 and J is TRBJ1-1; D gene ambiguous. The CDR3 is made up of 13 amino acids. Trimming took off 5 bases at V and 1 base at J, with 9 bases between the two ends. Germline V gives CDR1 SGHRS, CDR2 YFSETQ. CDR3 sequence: CASSLSRNTEAFF. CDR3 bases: TGCGCCAGCAGTTTAAGTAGGAACACTGAAGCTTTCTTT.

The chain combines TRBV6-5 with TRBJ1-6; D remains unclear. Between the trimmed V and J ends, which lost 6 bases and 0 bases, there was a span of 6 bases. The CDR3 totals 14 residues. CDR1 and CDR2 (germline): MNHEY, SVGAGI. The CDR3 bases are TGTGCCAGCAGCCCCAGCTCCTATAATTCACCCCTCCACTTT. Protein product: CASSPSSYNSPLHF.

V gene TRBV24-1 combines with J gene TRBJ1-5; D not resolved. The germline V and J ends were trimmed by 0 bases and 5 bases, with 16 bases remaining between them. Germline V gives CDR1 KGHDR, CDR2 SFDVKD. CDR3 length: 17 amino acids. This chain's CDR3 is CATSDLMGSVRDQPQHF. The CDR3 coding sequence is TGTGCCACCAGTGATTTGATGGGGAGTGTGAGGGATCAGCCCCAGCATTTT.

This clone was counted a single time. The CDR3 coding sequence is TGTGCCAGCAGCTTAGGCGGGGTCTATGGCTACACCTTC. This gives the protein CASSLGGVYGYTF. V gene TRBV7-9 combines with J gene TRBJ1-2, with no clear D. V was shortened by 1 base and J by 4 bases, with 7 bases between the two germline ends. This CDR3 region has 13 residues. Germline V gene lookup returns CDR1 SEHNR and CDR2 FQNEAQ (reference sequence). Full variable domain (remainder filled in from reference TRBV7-9 and TRBJ1-2): DTGVSQNPRHKITKRGQNVTFRCDPISEHNRLYWYRQTLGQGPEFLTYFQNEAQLEKSRLLSDRFSAERPKGSFSTLEIQRTEQGDSAMYLCASSLGGVYGYTFGSGTRLTVV.

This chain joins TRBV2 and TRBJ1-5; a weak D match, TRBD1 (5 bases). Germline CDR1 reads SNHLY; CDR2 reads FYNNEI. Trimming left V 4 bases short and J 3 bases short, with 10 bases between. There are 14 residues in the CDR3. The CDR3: CASSATASNQPQHF. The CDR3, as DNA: TGTGCCAGCAGTGCGACAGCTTCCAATCAGCCCCAGCATTTT.

The CDR3 DNA is TGTGCCACCAGCAGAGATTCGGAGGTCAACACTGAAGCTTTCTTT. Protein sequence: CATSRDSEVNTEAFF. This chain connects TRBV15 to TRBJ1-1; D remains ambiguous. The CDR3 consists of 15 residues. Germline CDR1 and CDR2: LNHNV and YYDKDF (reference sequence). V shed 0 bases and J shed 2 bases, with 10 bases lying between them.

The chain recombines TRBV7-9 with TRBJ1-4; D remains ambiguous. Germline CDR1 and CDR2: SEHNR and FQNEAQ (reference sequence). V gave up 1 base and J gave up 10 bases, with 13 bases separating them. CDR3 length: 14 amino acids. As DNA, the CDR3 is TGTGCCAGCAGCTTAGAGGGCTTCGACCGAAAACTGTTTTTT. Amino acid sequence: CASSLEGFDRKLFF.

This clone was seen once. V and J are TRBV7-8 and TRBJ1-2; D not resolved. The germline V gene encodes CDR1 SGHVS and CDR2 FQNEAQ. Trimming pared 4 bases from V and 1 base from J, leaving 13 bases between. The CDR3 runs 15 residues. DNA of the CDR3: TGTGCCAGCAGCTCCGAAGGTTCGGTTAACTATGGCTACACCTTC. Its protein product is CASSSEGSVNYGYTF.

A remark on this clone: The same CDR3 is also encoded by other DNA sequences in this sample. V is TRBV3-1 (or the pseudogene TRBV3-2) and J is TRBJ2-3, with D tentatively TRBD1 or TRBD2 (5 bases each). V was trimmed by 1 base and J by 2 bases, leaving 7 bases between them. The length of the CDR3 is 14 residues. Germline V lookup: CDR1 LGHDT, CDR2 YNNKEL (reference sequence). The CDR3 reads CASSQAGLTDTQYF. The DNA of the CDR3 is TGTGCCAGCAGCCAAGCGGGGCTCACAGATACGCAGTATTTT.

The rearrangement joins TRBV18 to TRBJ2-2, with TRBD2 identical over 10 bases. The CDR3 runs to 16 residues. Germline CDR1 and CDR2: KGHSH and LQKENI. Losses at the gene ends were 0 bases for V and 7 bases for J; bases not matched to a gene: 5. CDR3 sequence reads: CASSPPSGRAHGELFF. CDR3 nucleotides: TGTGCCAGCTCACCACCGAGCGGGAGGGCCCACGGGGAGCTGTTTTTT.

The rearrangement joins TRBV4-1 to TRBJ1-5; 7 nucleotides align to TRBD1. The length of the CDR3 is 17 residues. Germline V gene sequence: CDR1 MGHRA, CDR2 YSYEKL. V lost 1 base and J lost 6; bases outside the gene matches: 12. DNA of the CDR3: TGCGCCAGCAGCCAAGTCGCCGACAGGGTAGGTGGTCAGCCCCAGCATTTT. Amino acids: CASSQVADRVGGQPQHF.

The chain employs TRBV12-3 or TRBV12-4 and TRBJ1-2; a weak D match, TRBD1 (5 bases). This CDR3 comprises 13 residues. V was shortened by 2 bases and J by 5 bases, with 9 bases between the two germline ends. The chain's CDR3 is CASSLSRGYGYTF. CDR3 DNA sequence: TGTGCCAGCAGTTTATCTCGGGGGTATGGCTACACCTTC.

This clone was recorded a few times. The CDR3 sequence: CASSSGVQGYTF. Written as DNA, the CDR3 is TGTGCCAGCAGTTCGGGAGTTCAAGGCTACACCTTC. The rearrangement uses TRBV6-5 and TRBJ1-2; D gene unclear. With 4 bases removed from V and 8 bases from J, the gap between germline ends came to 11 bases. From germline, CDR1 is MNHEY and CDR2 SVGAGI. The CDR3 has 12 amino acids.

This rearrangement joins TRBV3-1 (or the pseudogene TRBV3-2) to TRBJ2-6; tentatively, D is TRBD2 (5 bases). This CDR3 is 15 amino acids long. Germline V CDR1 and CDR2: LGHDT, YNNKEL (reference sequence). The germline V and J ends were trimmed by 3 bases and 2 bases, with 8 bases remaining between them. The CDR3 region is CASSQAGPGANVLTF. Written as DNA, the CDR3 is TGTGCCAGCAGCCAGGCGGGTCCTGGGGCCAACGTCCTGACTTTC.

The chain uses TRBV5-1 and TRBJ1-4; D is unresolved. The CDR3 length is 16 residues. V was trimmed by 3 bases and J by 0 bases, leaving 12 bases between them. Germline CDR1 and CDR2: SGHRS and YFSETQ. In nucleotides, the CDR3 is TGCGCCAGCAGCTCGGCCCCCTCGACAACTAATGAAAAACTGTTTTTT. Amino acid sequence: CASSSAPSTTNEKLFF.

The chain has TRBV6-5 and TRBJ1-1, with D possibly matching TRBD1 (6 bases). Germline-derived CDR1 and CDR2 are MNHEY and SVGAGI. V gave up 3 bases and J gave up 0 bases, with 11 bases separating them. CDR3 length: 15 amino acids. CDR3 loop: CASSYGGAMNTEAFF. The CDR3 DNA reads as TGTGCCAGCAGTTATGGGGGGGCCATGAACACTGAAGCTTTCTTT.

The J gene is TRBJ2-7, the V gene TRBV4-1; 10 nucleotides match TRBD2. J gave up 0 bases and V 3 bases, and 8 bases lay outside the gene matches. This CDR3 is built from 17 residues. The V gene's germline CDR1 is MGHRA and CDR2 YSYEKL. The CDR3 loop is CASSQWSGTSVSYEQYF. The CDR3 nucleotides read TGCGCCAGCAGCCAGTGGTCCGGGACTAGCGTCTCCTACGAGCAGTACTTC.

The CDR3 nucleotides are TGTGCCTGGAGTGTACAAGTAGACAATCAGCCCCAGCATTTT. The encoded protein is CAWSVQVDNQPQHF. The gene calls are TRBV30 and TRBJ1-5; D not resolved. The CDR3 totals 14 residues. The V gene lost 0 bases and the J gene lost 3 bases, with 9 bases spanning the gap. Germline loops: CDR1 GTSNPN, CDR2 SVGIG (reference sequence). Full variable domain (rest looked up from reference TRBV30 and TRBJ1-5): SQTIHQWPATLVQPVGSPLSLECTVEGTSNPNLYWYRQAAGRGLQLLFYSVGIGQISSEVPQNLSASRPQDRQFILSSKKLLLSDSGFYLCAWSVQVDNQPQHFGDGTRLSIL.

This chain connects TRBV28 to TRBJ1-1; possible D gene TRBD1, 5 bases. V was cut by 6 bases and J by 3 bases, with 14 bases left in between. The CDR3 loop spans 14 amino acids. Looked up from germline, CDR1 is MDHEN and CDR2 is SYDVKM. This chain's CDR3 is CASSLHDRDTEAFF. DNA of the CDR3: TGTGCCAGCAGCCTACACGACAGAGACACTGAAGCTTTCTTT.

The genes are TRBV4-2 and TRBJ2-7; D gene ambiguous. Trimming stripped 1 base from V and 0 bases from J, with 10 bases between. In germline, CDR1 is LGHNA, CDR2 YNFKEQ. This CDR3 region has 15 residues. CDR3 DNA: TGTGCCAGCAGCCAAGTAGATGGTAGCTCCTACGAGCAGTACTTC. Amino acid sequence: CASSQVDGSSYEQYF.

CDR3 loop: CASSLSRLAGHEQYF. The DNA for the CDR3 is TGCGCCAGCAGCTTGTCTCGGCTAGCGGGCCACGAGCAGTACTTC. The V and J genes are TRBV5-1 and TRBJ2-7; 8 nucleotides match TRBD2. V was pared by 1 base and J by 5 bases, with 8 bases of the junction left unmatched. CDR3 length equals 15 residues. Germline CDR1 is SGHRS and CDR2 is YFSETQ.

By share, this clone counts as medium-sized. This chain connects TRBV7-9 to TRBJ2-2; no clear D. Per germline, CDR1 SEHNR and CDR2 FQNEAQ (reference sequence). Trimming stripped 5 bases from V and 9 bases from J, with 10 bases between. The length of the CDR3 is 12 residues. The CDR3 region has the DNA TGTGCCAGCAGCGTGCAAGCGTGGGAGCTGTTTTTT. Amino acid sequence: CASSVQAWELFF. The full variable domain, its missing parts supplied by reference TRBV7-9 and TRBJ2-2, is DTGVSQNPRHKITKRGQNVTFRCDPISEHNRLYWYRQTLGQGPEFLTYFQNEAQLEKSRLLSDRFSAERPKGSFSTLEIQRTEQGDSAMYLCASSVQAWELFFGEGSRLTVL.

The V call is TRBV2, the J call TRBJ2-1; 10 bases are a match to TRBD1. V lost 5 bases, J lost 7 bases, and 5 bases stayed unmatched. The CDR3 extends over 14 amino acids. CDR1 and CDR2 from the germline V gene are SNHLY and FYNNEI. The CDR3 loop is CASSTRDRGNEQFF. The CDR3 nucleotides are TGTGCCAGCAGTACCCGGGACAGGGGTAATGAGCAGTTCTTC.

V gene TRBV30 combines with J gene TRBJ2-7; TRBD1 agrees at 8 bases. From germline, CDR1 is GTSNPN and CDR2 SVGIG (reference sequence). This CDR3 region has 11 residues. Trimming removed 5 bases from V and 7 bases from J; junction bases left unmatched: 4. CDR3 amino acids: CAWQGAVEQYF. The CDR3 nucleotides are TGTGCCTGGCAGGGGGCGGTTGAGCAGTACTTC.

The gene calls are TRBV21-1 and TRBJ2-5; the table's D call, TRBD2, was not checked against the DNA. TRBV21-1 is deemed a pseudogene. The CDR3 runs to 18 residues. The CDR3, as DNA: TGTGCCAGCAGCAAGGGGGGGGGCCCCCTAAAAAGACAAGAGACTCAGTACTTC. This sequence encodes CASSKGGGPLKRQETQYF.

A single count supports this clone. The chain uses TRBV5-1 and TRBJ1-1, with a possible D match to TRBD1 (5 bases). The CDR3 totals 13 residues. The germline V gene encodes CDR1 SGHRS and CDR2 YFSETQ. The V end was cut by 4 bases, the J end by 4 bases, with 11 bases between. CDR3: CASSLGQVTEAFF. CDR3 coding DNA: TGCGCCAGCAGCCTGGGGCAGGTCACTGAAGCTTTCTTT.